What follows are 22 T cell receptor beta chains derived from one specimen sequenced in a study of blood T cell repertoires in COVID-19. Some clones are missing from TCRdb's copy, which holds only in-frame ones; the method was immunoSEQ multiplex PCR. The sample shows approximately 250,000 clones, around 84% of them seen only once. Material: peripheral blood. Receptor source: a woman between 40 and 55 years old who had recovered from COVID-19.

This clone has just a few counts. The genes are TRBV27 and TRBJ1-1; TRBD1 aligns across 7 bases. Germline V gene sequence: CDR1 MNHEY, CDR2 SMNVEV (reference sequence). V dropped 2 bases and J dropped 6; count of bases not matched to a gene: 9. The CDR3 sequence is 15 residues long. The DNA of the CDR3 is TGTGCCAGCAGTTTAAGAGGGGGCTGGTCCTCTGAAGCTTTCTTT. Translating it yields CASSLRGGWSSEAFF.

The chain is built from TRBV6-5 and TRBJ1-2; TRBD1 matches at 8 bases. V was clipped by 6 bases and J by 8 bases; unmatched bases: 8. The germline V gene has CDR1 MNHEY and CDR2 SVGAGI. This CDR3 is built from 13 residues. This CDR3 is CASRWTGLDGYTF. As DNA, the CDR3 is TGTGCCAGCAGGTGGACAGGGTTGGACGGCTACACCTTC.

The V and J genes are TRBV2 and TRBJ1-5; D uncertain. The V end was cut by 2 bases, the J end by 0 bases, with 5 bases between. The CDR3 is 14 residues long. Germline loops: CDR1 SNHLY, CDR2 FYNNEI. This CDR3 is CASSEFLSNQPQHF. Here the CDR3 DNA reads TGTGCCAGCAGTGAATTCCTTAGCAATCAGCCCCAGCATTTT.

The chain links TRBV19 to TRBJ1-5; D is possibly TRBD1 (5 bases). This CDR3 is built from 15 residues. Germline V lookup: CDR1 LNHDA, CDR2 SQIVND (reference sequence). Trimming took 4 bases from V and 0 from J, leaving 10 bases between them. The DNA for the CDR3 is TGTGCCAGTAGTAAGGAGGGGCGTAGCAATCAGCCCCAGCATTTT. Residues: CASSKEGRSNQPQHF. The variable domain in full, completed from reference TRBV19 and TRBJ1-5, reads DGGITQSPKYLFRKEGQNVTLSCEQNLNHDAMYWYRQDPGQGLRLIYYSQIVNDFQKGDIAEGYSVSREKKESFPLTVTSAQKNPTAFYLCASSKEGRSNQPQHFGDGTRLSIL.

The chain joins TRBV5-5 to TRBJ1-3; D gene unclear. CDR3 length: 15 amino acids. V was clipped by 4 bases and J by 0 bases, with 11 bases between them. The V gene's germline CDR1 is SGHKS and CDR2 YYEKEE (reference sequence). The CDR3 DNA follows: TGTGCCAGCAGCCAAACAGCTGACTCTGGAAACACCATATATTTT. Protein sequence: CASSQTADSGNTIYF.

The rearrangement joins TRBV5-1 to TRBJ2-1; 9 bases map to TRBD1. This CDR3 is 16 amino acids long. In germline, CDR1 is SGHRS, CDR2 YFSETQ. Trimming removed 4 bases from V and 5 bases from J; junction bases left unmatched: 10. The CDR3 nucleotides read TGCGCCAGCAGCCCCGGGACAGGGAGGGCCGACAATGAGCAGTTCTTC. Its translation: CASSPGTGRADNEQFF.

V and J are TRBV5-6 and TRBJ2-7; D may be TRBD1 (5 bases). The V gene's germline CDR1 is SGHDT and CDR2 YYEEEE. V was shortened by 4 bases and J by 0 bases, with 11 bases between the two germline ends. The CDR3 length is 14 residues. The CDR3 DNA follows: TGTGCCAGCAGCGACGCTCAGGGCTCCTACGAGCAGTACTTC. Protein product: CASSDAQGSYEQYF.

CDR3 loop: CASSSEGRTEAFF. The CDR3 DNA is TGTGCCAGCAGTTCGGAGGGACGGACTGAAGCTTTCTTT. This chain links TRBV2 with TRBJ1-1, with D perhaps matching TRBD1 (5 bases). Germline V gene lookup returns CDR1 SNHLY and CDR2 FYNNEI. V was clipped by 5 bases and J by 5 bases, with 12 bases between them. The CDR3 length is 13 residues.

The chain links TRBV19 to TRBJ1-5; 7 bases agree with TRBD1. Germline V gene lookup returns CDR1 LNHDA and CDR2 SQIVND (reference sequence). V lost 4 bases to trimming and J lost 4 bases; unmatched junction nucleotides: 10. This CDR3 has 16 amino acids. The CDR3, as DNA: TGTGCCAGTAGTAGACCTCGACAGGGAACGAATCAGCCCCAGCATTTT. It is translated as CASSRPRQGTNQPQHF.

The rearrangement links TRBV4-1 to TRBJ1-4, with unresolved D. The V gene's germline CDR1 is MGHRA and CDR2 YSYEKL. With 3 bases removed from V and 5 bases from J, the gap between germline ends came to 13 bases. The CDR3 is 15 residues long. CDR3 loop: CASSHLREGNEKLFF. CDR3 nucleotides: TGCGCCAGCAGCCACCTACGGGAGGGAAATGAAAAACTGTTTTTT.

This clone has just a few counts. The chain combines TRBV7-3 with TRBJ2-1; 12 nucleotides match TRBD2. This CDR3 spans 15 amino acids. The V segment lost 4 bases and the J segment 4 bases; nucleotides outside the gene matches: 2. Germline CDR1 and CDR2: SGHTA and FQGTGA. CDR3 residues: CASSSLAGGYNEQFF. In DNA form, the CDR3 reads TGTGCCAGCAGCTCACTAGCGGGGGGATACAATGAGCAGTTCTTC.

The chain employs TRBV19 and TRBJ1-5, with D maybe TRBD1 (6 bases). Germline CDR1 and CDR2: LNHDA and SQIVND (reference sequence). The CDR3 is 14 amino acids. With 7 bases removed from V and 0 bases from J, the gap between germline ends came to 10 bases. The CDR3 region is CASNRVASNQPQHF. The CDR3 coding sequence is TGTGCCAGTAACAGGGTGGCTAGCAATCAGCCCCAGCATTTT.

The gene calls are TRBV7-9 and TRBJ1-1; D is ambiguous. CDR3 length: 13 residues. The germline V gene encodes CDR1 SEHNR and CDR2 FQNEAQ (reference sequence). With 2 bases removed from V and 1 base from J, the gap between germline ends came to 5 bases. The CDR3 bases are TGTGCCAGCAGCTTACCAGAGAACACTGAAGCTTTCTTT. Translated, it gives CASSLPENTEAFF.

This chain uses TRBV3-1 (or the pseudogene TRBV3-2) with TRBJ2-2; possible D gene TRBD1, 5 bases. V lost 1 base to trimming and J lost 7 bases, with 13 bases between them. CDR1 is LGHDT and CDR2 is YNNKEL in the germline V gene (reference sequence). The CDR3 loop spans 15 amino acids. CDR3 loop: CASSQGWTSGGELFF. CDR3 coding DNA: TGTGCCAGCAGCCAAGGATGGACAAGTGGCGGGGAGCTGTTTTTT.

The V call is TRBV7-7, the J call TRBJ2-5; TRBD1 matches at 8 bases. This CDR3 contains 12 residues. Germline CDR1 is SSHAT and CDR2 is FNYEAQ (reference sequence). Trimming removed 8 bases from V and 4 bases from J; junction bases left unmatched: 3. The CDR3 DNA sequence: TGTGCCAGCGCGGACAGGGCAGAGACCCAGTACTTC. It encodes CASADRAETQYF.

This clone occurred once. V gene TRBV27 combines with J gene TRBJ1-2, with D possibly being TRBD1 (5 bases). Germline CDR1 reads MNHEY; CDR2 reads SMNVEV (reference sequence). This CDR3 comprises 14 residues. Trimming left V 4 bases short and J 3 bases short, with 12 bases between. The CDR3 DNA reads as TGTGCCAGCAGTTCACCGACGACAGACTATGGCTACACCTTC. Translating gives CASSSPTTDYGYTF.

This clone has just one count. The chain couples TRBV28 to TRBJ1-5; D is perhaps TRBD1 (5 bases). Germline V lookup: CDR1 MDHEN, CDR2 SYDVKM. CDR3 length: 17 residues. Trimming took off 5 bases at V and 0 bases at J, with 17 bases between the two ends. CDR3 residues: CASSPPRWGDSNQPQHF. The DNA of the CDR3 is TGTGCCAGCAGTCCTCCACGCTGGGGGGATAGCAATCAGCCCCAGCATTTT.

This clone was recorded many times. V gene TRBV2 combines with J gene TRBJ1-3; D is unresolved. The germline V gene encodes CDR1 SNHLY and CDR2 FYNNEI. Trimming took 6 bases from V and 2 from J, leaving 8 bases between them. The CDR3 is made up of 13 amino acids. CDR3 nucleotides: TGTGCCAGCAGCCAGGCTCCTGGAAACACCATATATTTT. It codes for CASSQAPGNTIYF.

This chain joins TRBV28 and TRBJ1-5; 10 bases are shared with TRBD1. CDR3 length: 15 amino acids. Trimming took 6 bases from V and 6 from J; bases not matched to a gene: 8. Germline CDR1 reads MDHEN; CDR2 reads SYDVKM. CDR3 region: CASRPDRGLGQPQHF. As DNA, the CDR3 is TGTGCCAGCAGACCCGACAGGGGGCTAGGTCAGCCCCAGCATTTT.

V gene TRBV28 combines with J gene TRBJ2-5, with a weak D call TRBD2 (6 bases). CDR3 size: 11 residues. The V end was cut by 5 bases, the J end by 7 bases, with 8 bases between. Germline V gene data show CDR1 as MDHEN and CDR2 as SYDVKM. DNA for the CDR3: TGTGCCAGCAGTCCGCGGGGGACCCAGTACTTC. The encoded protein is CASSPRGTQYF.

The genes are TRBV18 and TRBJ2-5; D is ambiguous. The CDR3 runs to 14 residues. V lost 2 bases to trimming and J lost 2 bases, with 9 bases between them. The V gene's germline CDR1 is KGHSH and CDR2 LQKENI. For the CDR3, the DNA is TGTGCCAGCTCACCAGTCACAGCACAAGAGACCCAGTACTTC. This sequence encodes CASSPVTAQETQYF.

The rearrangement uses TRBV10-3 and TRBJ1-5; perhaps TRBD1 as D (6 bases). Trimming shortened V by 4 bases and J by 5 bases, and 15 bases separated the two germline ends. The CDR3 loop spans 15 amino acids. Germline V CDR1 and CDR2: ENHRY, SYGVKD. CDR3 coding DNA: TGTGCCATCAGTGCCAGTCAGGGGCCAGATCAGCCCCAGCATTTT. Encoded protein: CAISASQGPDQPQHF.